The following is a T cell receptor beta chain sequence with its context. As yet, its antigen is unknown. The data originate from a study of CD8 T cell repertoires and HIV-1 epitope variants. As for the study in general: Separate wells received one of Twenty-five Gag or Nef variant peptides. Tested: three Gag epitope families, Nef HW9 and YT9.

This table comes from immunoSEQ multiplex PCR, and its TCRdb copy is limited to in-frame clones, with some not included. The profile shows roughly 4,900 clones, approximately 66% of them singletons. Germline lookup yields CDR1 SGHTA and CDR2 FQGNSA. The ends were cut back, 1 base at V and 0 bases at J, with 16 bases in the middle. The CDR3 is 18 amino acids. The clonotype originates from a male donor with HIV. V and J are TRBV7-2 and TRBJ2-1; a possible D gene is TRBD2 (6 bases). Material: cultured CD8+ T cells derived from PBMCs. CDR3 nucleotides: TGTGCCAGCAGCTTAGAAGGGGTAGCGGCATACTCCTACAATGAGCAGTTCTTC. It encodes CASSLEGVAAYSYNEQFF.